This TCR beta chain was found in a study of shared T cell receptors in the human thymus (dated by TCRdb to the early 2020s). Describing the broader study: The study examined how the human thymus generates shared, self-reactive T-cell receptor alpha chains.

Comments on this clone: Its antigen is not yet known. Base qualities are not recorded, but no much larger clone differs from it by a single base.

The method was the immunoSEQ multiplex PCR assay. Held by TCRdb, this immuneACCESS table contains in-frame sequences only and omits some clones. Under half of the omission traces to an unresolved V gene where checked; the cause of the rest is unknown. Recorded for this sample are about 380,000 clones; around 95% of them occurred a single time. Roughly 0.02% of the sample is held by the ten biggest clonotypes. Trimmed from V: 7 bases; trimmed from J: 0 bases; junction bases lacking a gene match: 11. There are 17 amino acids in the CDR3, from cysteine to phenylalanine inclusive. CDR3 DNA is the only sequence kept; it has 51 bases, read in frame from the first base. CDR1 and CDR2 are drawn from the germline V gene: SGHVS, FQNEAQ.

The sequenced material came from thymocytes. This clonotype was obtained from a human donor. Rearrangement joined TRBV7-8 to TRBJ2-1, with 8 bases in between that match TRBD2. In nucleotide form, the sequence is TGTGCCAGCAAGATAGGACGGGGGGGTGGCTCCTACAATGAGCAGTTCTTC. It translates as CASKIGRGGGSYNEQFF.